The subject of this entry is one T cell receptor beta chain. Its antigen is as yet unknown. TCRdb reanalysed the reads using MiXCR and keeps one entry per CDR3 protein. The sample gives approximately 500,000 distinct CDR3 sequences, around a quarter of which show up once; less than 15% is in the top ten. The data belong to a study of T cell repertoires in cytomegalovirus infection. Study-wide context: CMV infection together with matching HLA type was indicated by public TCR beta signatures. Notes on the study in general: HLA-C-restricted CMV clonotypes gave the most frequent clonotype in two of eight donors. Carriers of CMV and the relevant HLA type were discriminated by public TCR beta frequency.

This TCR came from a human donor in good health (CMV status not recorded). Some clones in this sample may be carry-over from other donors' samples. The sample comprised PBMCs.

CDR3: CASRSAAGSYEQYF. CDR3 coding DNA: TGTGCCAGCAGGTCTGCGGCGGGTAGCTACGAGCAGTACTTC. The chain joins TRBV2 to TRBJ2-7; D is possibly TRBD2 (5 bases). Germline V gives CDR1 SNHLY, CDR2 FYNNEI. This CDR3 comprises 14 residues. V lost 6 bases, J lost 3 bases, and 15 bases lay in between.